This is a list of T cell receptor beta chains from one sample in a study of T cell repertoires in cytomegalovirus infection. Their antigens are not known. TCRdb independently ran MiXCR on the reads; one entry per CDR3 protein. The sample has around 800,000 distinct CDR3 sequences, 32% seen once. Sample: cultured CD8+ T cells from PBMCs, taken from culture after CMV antigen stimulation. The receptors were sampled from a human donor in good health (CMV status not recorded). Some clones in this sample may be carry-over from other donors' samples. The CDR3 runs from the conserved cysteine through the conserved F or W. D genes are given only for firm matches. Size tells how often a clone was seen (once, few, many) or the class of an expanded clone, and some rows leave it out.

size: many
D: NA
J: TRBJ1-1
V: TRBV7-6
DNA: TGTGCCAGCAGCCGGAGCGGCGGGGACACTGAAGCTTTCTTT
CDR3: CASSRSGGDTEAFF

size: NA
D: TRBD2
J: TRBJ2-1
V: TRBV19
DNA: TGTGCCAGCGGACTAGCCGGTCTCAATGAGCAGTTCTTC
CDR3: CASGLAGLNEQFF

size: NA
D: NA
J: TRBJ1-2
V: TRBV9
DNA: TGTGCCAGCAGCCTGAAGACCGACGTCATGCCTTATGGCTACACCTTC
CDR3: CASSLKTDVMPYGYTF

size: NA
D: NA
J: TRBJ2-5
V: TRBV7-3
DNA: TGTGCCAGCAGCTCGATATCGGACAGCCAAGAGACCCAGTACTTC
CDR3: CASSSISDSQETQYF

size: many
D: NA
J: TRBJ2-7
V: TRBV7-2
DNA: TGTGCCAGCAGCTTAGATACCGGACACTACGAGCAGTACTTC
CDR3: CASSLDTGHYEQYF

size: NA
D: NA
J: TRBJ1-1
V: TRBV7-9
DNA: TGTGCCAGCAGCCACGACTTAGGACGCTTGAACACTGAAGCTTTCTTT
CDR3: CASSHDLGRLNTEAFF

size: few
D: NA
J: TRBJ1-1
V: TRBV7-9
DNA: TGTGCCAGCAGCTTATTGACCAAGATCCAGCCTGAAGCTTTCTTT
CDR3: CASSLLTKIQPEAFF

size: NA
D: TRBD2
J: TRBJ2-3
V: TRBV4-1
DNA: TGCGCCAGCAGCCAAGATGCCCCAGCGGGGGGCACAGATACGCAGTATTTT
CDR3: CASSQDAPAGGTDTQYF

size: few
D: NA
J: TRBJ1-6
V: TRBV12-5
DNA: TGTGCTAGTGGTCCCGCAGAGGGGCCCAGGACCCTCCACTTT
CDR3: CASGPAEGPRTLHF

size: NA
D: NA
J: TRBJ1-5
V: TRBV20-1
DNA: TGCAGTGCTAGCGACCCCGGGTCCGTCAATCAGCCCCAGCATTTT
CDR3: CSASDPGSVNQPQHF

size: NA
D: NA
J: TRBJ2-3
V: TRBV7-9
DNA: TGTGCCTGCAGCCTGAGCCGGGATACGCAGTATTTT
CDR3: CACSLSRDTQYF

size: NA
D: TRBD1
J: TRBJ1-2
V: TRBV6-6
DNA: TGTGCCAGCATCCACAGGGGTAACTATGGCTACACCTTC
CDR3: CASIHRGNYGYTF

size: NA
D: NA
J: TRBJ2-5
V: TRBV7-3
DNA: TGTGCCAGCAGCTTAGAGGCAGGGAGACAAGAGACCCAGTACTTC
CDR3: CASSLEAGRQETQYF

size: NA
D: NA
J: TRBJ2-7
V: TRBV6-1
DNA: TGTGCCAGCATTGCCCTGGTAGGGGTTGGCGAGCAGTACTTC
CDR3: CASIALVGVGEQYF

size: NA
D: TRBD2
J: TRBJ2-1
V: TRBV4-1
DNA: TGCGCCAGCAGCCTATCGGCCGGGACTAGATTTTCAAATGAGCAGTTCTTC
CDR3: CASSLSAGTRFSNEQFF

size: many
D: NA
J: TRBJ2-1
V: TRBV7-6
DNA: TGTGCCAGCAGCTTAGAATCAGGGCTGAGGGACAATGAGCAGTTCTTC
CDR3: CASSLESGLRDNEQFF

size: many
D: TRBD2
J: TRBJ2-1
V: TRBV12-3/TRBV12-4
DNA: TGTGCCAGCAGCACCGGGGGGGGTTACAATGAGCAGTTCTTC
CDR3: CASSTGGGYNEQFF

size: NA
D: NA
J: TRBJ1-5
V: TRBV2
DNA: TGTGCCAGCAGTCCCGAATTCGGAGGGAGCAATCAGCCCCAGCATTTT
CDR3: CASSPEFGGSNQPQHF

size: NA
D: NA
J: TRBJ1-1
V: TRBV7-9
DNA: TGTGCCAGCAGCTTAGGCCGGGACAAGGGGGCTTTCTTT
CDR3: CASSLGRDKGAFF

size: few
D: NA
J: TRBJ1-4
V: TRBV7-6
DNA: TGTGCCAGCAGCTCCTCCGAAGGGGGGGGCGGCTATGAAAAACTGTTTTTT
CDR3: CASSSSEGGGGYEKLFF

size: many
D: NA
J: TRBJ2-3
V: TRBV4-1
DNA: TGCGCCAGCAGCCAAGTTCAGGTTAGCACAGATACGCAGTATTTT
CDR3: CASSQVQVSTDTQYF

size: many
D: NA
J: TRBJ1-5
V: TRBV12-5
DNA: TGTGCTAGTGGGGGGCCGTATAGCAATCAGCCCCAGCATTTT
CDR3: CASGGPYSNQPQHF

size: NA
D: NA
J: TRBJ1-6
V: TRBV11-1
DNA: TGTGCCAGCAGCATGGACGGGAATTCACCCCTCCACTTT
CDR3: CASSMDGNSPLHF

size: many
D: NA
J: TRBJ2-1
V: TRBV4-2
DNA: TGTGCCAGCAGCCAAGATGAGGCAGGTTCGAGCTCCTACAATGAGCAGTTCTTC
CDR3: CASSQDEAGSSSYNEQFF

size: NA
D: NA
J: TRBJ2-5
V: TRBV11-2
DNA: TGTGCCAGCAGCTCAAGTTGGGGGGAGACCCAGTACTTC
CDR3: CASSSSWGETQYF

size: NA
D: NA
J: TRBJ1-3
V: TRBV6-1
DNA: TGTGCCAGCGGCAGGGCTGGAAACACCATATATTTT
CDR3: CASGRAGNTIYF